Sequencing of this T cell receptor (beta chain) was carried out in a study of blood T cell repertoires in COVID-19 (dated by TCRdb to the early 2020s). Regarding the study in general: Samples from collaborators originated in the United States, Italy and Spain and spanned both the acute and convalescent phases of COVID-19. The prospective study material was composed of cDNA or gDNA derived from T cells, B-cell-depleted T cells, or PBMCs. Deeply sampled blood TCRbeta repertoires from subjects exposed to, actively infected with, or recovered from COVID-19 were included in the dataset. The repertoires were released in a freely available public database meant as a resource for research on the immune response to SARS-CoV-2. The samples were drawn from the first 160 participants of the ongoing ImmuneRACE study and from over a thousand subjects provided by 6 global collaborators. Sample metadata almost always included a de-identified subject ID, COVID-19 status, age in years and sex. Where HLA class I and class II types were available, the types were taken from metadata supplied by the sample provider, not from assay-based typing. Overall study results and their limits: The amount of clinical and demographic metadata varied by source and participant and was provided uncurated.

Based on the germline V gene, the CDR1 and CDR2 sequences are SGHRS and YFSETQ. V loses 0 bases of germline sequence and J loses 2 bases, and the interval between the two ends is 27 bases. The cysteine opens and the phenylalanine closes a CDR3 of 20 amino acids. Solely the CDR3 DNA is kept, with 60 bases framed from the first base. TCRbeta CDR3 regions were amplified from genomic DNA by means of the immunoSEQ Assay, a bias-controlled multiplex PCR. The study's processing was this. Nucleated cell counts per sample were estimated from amplification of reference gene primers within the assay. To quantify the absolute abundance of each unique TCRbeta CDR3 rearrangement, sequence reads were collapsed and filtered. For each sample, productive Simpson clonality was calculated as the square root of Simpson's diversity index across productive rearrangements. In its TCRdb copy, this immuneACCESS table keeps in-frame sequences only and misses some clones. Where compared with another copy, unresolved V genes explain less than half of these, and the others have no known cause. The D gene and trimming were derived from the DNA, and the V and J assignments and clone size from that table. Present in this sample are approximately 280,000 clones, around 90% of which were seen just once. Of the sample, less than 2% falls within the top ten clones.

A word on this clone: The antigen it binds to is not known. Per-base qualities were not stored, and no clone one base away is much larger.

In the prospective study, participants were roughly 18 to 100 years old, resided in 20 to 30 geographic areas of the United States, and were enrolled through a virtual design. To assign participants to cohorts, the prospective study relied on clinical history that participants themselves reported in a screening survey and a study questionnaire. Each participant in the prospective study had whole blood, serum and a nasopharyngeal or oropharyngeal swab collected by mobile phlebotomists. Additional blood draws and questionnaires over an approximately two-month period could optionally be provided by prospective study participants. Before DNA extraction, blood samples from the prospective study were shipped at room temperature or frozen.

The clonotype originates from a woman aged 18-35 years with acute COVID-19. The sequenced sample consisted of PBMCs or T cells enriched from blood (not recorded which). The rearrangement combines TRBV5-1 with TRBJ2-7, with a weak D call of TRBD2 (6 bases match). CDR3 sequence: CASSLVGGSLRAVRAYEQYF. The DNA sequence follows: TGCGCCAGCAGCTTGGTCGGAGGGTCGTTGCGTGCGGTTAGGGCCTACGAGCAGTACTTC.